The clone carrying this TCR beta chain was recorded a few times. Its specificity is not known. These data originate in a study of Tregs in tolerant kidney transplant recipients. Whole-study findings and limits: This study did not directly address biological reproducibility.

Profiling relied on immunoSEQ multiplex PCR, and the TCRdb table lists in-frame clones only, not all of them. The data hold 2,500 to 3,500 clones, with 40% observed a single time. Sequenced input: Tregs from blood cultured with allogeneic cells. The receptor's source is a human donor in good health.

Here the CDR3 reads CASSSLGGTDTQYF. Written as DNA, the CDR3 is TGTGCCAGTAGTAGTCTTGGGGGAACAGATACGCAGTATTTT. The chain recombines TRBV19 with TRBJ2-3, with D perhaps given as TRBD1 or TRBD2 (5 bases each). With 4 bases removed from V and 3 bases from J, the gap between germline ends came to 11 bases. This CDR3 comprises 14 residues. Germline CDR1 LNHDA, CDR2 SQIVND (reference sequence).